This T cell receptor beta chain was documented in a study of cytomegalovirus exposure and HLA in healthy donors. This CDR3 contains 18 residues. The germline V gene encodes CDR1 SGHDN and CDR2 FVKESK. V was trimmed by 0 bases and J by 4 bases, leaving 19 bases between them. The study, taken as a whole, reports: The Asian-associated ancestry cluster reportedly had fewer N-insertions than the roughly 700-donor mean in a later analysis. The dataset shows that most TCR sequences were rare, while some public TCRs occurred in many donors. Association of a missense DCLRE1C variant with TCR beta V- and J-gene trimming was reported in a later analysis. In vitro confirmation showed three CMV-associated chains to be CMV antigen specific.

PCR amplification relied on 60 Vbeta primers (plus 13 Jbeta primers). Data came from immunoSEQ multiplex PCR; TCRdb stores just in-frame clones and leaves some out. The profile shows 99,000 or so clones, more than 65% of them singletons. This clone has just a few counts. Its target is unknown. The receptor's source is a man aged 25-45 years in good health and CMV-seronegative. The sample taken for sequencing was PBMCs. The chain has TRBV14 and TRBJ2-1, with D maybe TRBD1 (5 bases). The CDR3 coding sequence is TGTGCCAGCAGCCAAGATTGGGTGGACATGGTGTTGTACAATGAGCAGTTCTTC. Its translation: CASSQDWVDMVLYNEQFF.